The sequence of this TCR beta chain was determined in a study of control samples from healthy donors and cancer patients. Germline CDR1 SGHTA, CDR2 FQGTGA. Deletions cut 1 base from V and 1 base from J, with 10 bases between. The CDR3 consists of 15 residues. Generated by immunoSEQ multiplex PCR, the TCRdb table keeps only in-frame clones and is missing some. The sample lists fewer than 90,000 clones; 80% to 90% were seen once. The clonotype originates from a man in his fifties or sixties in good health. Source material: blood. The J gene is TRBJ1-1, the V gene TRBV7-3; D uncertain. CDR3 sequence (DNA): TGTGCCAGCAGCTTAAATTTGGCCGGGAACACTGAAGCTTTCTTT. Amino acids: CASSLNLAGNTEAFF.